The source of this T cell receptor beta chain is a study of response to subunit inactivated influenza vaccine. Study outcomes and limitations: A suggestion made by the authors is that each seasonal influenza vaccination recruits few new T cells.

Germline CDR1 SQVTM, CDR2 ANQGSEA. CDR3 size: 11 residues. The V end lost 4 bases, the J end lost 3 bases, and 6 bases lay between the germline ends. TCRdb re-derived calls from the RT-PCR reads in MiXCR, one entry per CDR3 protein. This repertoire shows about 540,000 distinct CDR3 sequences, 20% to 25% found once; its top ten account for around 2.8%. This clonotype was counted a few times. Its matching antigen is unknown. These same records also appear under a second study, on T cells expressing NK-cell markers. From that paper: UMIs accompanied the 5'RACE template switching by which TCR beta cDNA was made. Repertoire data for TCR beta were derived from sorted T cells (CD3+CD56+NKG2C+, CD3+CD56+NKG2C- and CD3+CD56-NKG2C+). Unclear, still, was the HCMV specificity of the expanded NKG2C+ T cell clones.

This TCR came from a man between 45 and 60 years old who received an inactivated influenza vaccine. The source material was CD4+ T cells sorted from PBMCs, sampled 11 to 12 days after vaccination. The chain employs TRBV29-1 and TRBJ1-2, with D unresolved. CDR3 sequence (DNA): TGCAGCGTTGGGGGTGACTATGGCTACACCTTC. The encoded protein is CSVGGDYGYTF. Full variable domain (missing parts from reference TRBV29-1 and TRBJ1-2): SAVISQKPSRDICQRGTSLTIQCQVDSQVTMMFWYRQQPGQSLTLIATANQGSEATYESGFVIDKFPISRPNLTFSTLTVSNMSPEDSSIYLCSVGGDYGYTFGSGTRLTVV.